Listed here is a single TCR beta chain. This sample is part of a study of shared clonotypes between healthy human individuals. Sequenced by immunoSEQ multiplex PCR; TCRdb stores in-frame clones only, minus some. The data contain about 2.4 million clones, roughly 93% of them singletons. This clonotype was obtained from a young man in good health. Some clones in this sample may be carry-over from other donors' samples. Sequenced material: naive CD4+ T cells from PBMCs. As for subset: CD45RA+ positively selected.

The CDR3 region is CASRSTGVNTEAFF. The CDR3 nucleotides read TGTGCCAGCAGGTCGACAGGAGTGAACACTGAAGCTTTCTTT. V and J are TRBV2 and TRBJ1-1; D possibly corresponds to TRBD1 (6 bases). This CDR3 has 14 amino acids. The V gene lost 6 bases and the J gene lost 0 bases, with 11 bases spanning the gap. Per germline, CDR1 SNHLY and CDR2 FYNNEI.